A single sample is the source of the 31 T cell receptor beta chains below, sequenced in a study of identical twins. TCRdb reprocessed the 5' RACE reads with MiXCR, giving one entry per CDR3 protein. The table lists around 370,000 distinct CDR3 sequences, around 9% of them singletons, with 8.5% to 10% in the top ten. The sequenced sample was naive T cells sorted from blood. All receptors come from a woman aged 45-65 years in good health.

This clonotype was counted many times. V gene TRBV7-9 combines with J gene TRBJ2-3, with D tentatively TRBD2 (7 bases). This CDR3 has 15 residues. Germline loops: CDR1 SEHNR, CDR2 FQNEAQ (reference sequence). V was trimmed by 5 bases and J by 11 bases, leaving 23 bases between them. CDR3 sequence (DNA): TGTGCCAGCAGCCGCATCTCTAGCGGAGGGGGTATGCAGTATTTT. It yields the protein CASSRISSGGGMQYF.

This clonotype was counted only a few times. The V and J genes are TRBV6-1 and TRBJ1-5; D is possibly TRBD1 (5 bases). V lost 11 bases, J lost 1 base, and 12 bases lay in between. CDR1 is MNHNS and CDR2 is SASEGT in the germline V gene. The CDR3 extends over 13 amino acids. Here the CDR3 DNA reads TGTGCCGGGGGGTTTCTCAGCAATCAGCCCCAGCATTTT. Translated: CAGGFLSNQPQHF.

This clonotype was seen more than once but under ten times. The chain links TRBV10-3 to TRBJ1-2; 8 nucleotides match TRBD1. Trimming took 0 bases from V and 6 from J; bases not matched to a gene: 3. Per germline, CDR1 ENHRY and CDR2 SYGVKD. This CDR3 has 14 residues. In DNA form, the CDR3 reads TGTGCCATCAGTGAGTCCGGACAGGGTGATGGCTACACCTTC. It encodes CAISESGQGDGYTF.

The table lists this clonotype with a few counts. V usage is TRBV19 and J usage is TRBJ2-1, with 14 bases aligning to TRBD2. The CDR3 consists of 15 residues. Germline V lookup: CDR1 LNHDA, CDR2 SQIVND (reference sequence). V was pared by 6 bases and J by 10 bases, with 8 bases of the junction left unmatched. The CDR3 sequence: CASSPGTSGSREQFF. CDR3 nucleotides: TGTGCCAGTAGCCCCGGGACTAGCGGGAGTAGGGAGCAGTTCTTC.

CDR3 region: CASSESSGMGQPQHF. The CDR3 bases are TGCGCCAGCAGCGAATCATCAGGAATGGGTCAGCCCCAGCATTTT. V usage is TRBV5-1 and J usage is TRBJ1-5; the D is unclear. The CDR3 consists of 15 residues. In germline, CDR1 is SGHRS, CDR2 YFSETQ. V was clipped by 4 bases and J by 6 bases, with 17 bases between them.

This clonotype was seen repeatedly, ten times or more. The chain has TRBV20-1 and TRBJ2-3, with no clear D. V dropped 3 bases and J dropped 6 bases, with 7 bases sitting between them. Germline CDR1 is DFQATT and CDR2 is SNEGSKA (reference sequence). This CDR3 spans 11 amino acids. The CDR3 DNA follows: TGCAGTGCTAGTCTTGGGGATACGCAGTATTTT. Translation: CSASLGDTQYF.

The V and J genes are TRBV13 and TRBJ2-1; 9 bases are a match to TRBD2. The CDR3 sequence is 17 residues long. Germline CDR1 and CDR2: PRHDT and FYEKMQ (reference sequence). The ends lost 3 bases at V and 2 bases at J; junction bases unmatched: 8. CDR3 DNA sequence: TGTGCCAGCAGCTTGGCACTCCCTAGCGGGACCTACAATGAGCAGTTCTTC. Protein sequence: CASSLALPSGTYNEQFF.

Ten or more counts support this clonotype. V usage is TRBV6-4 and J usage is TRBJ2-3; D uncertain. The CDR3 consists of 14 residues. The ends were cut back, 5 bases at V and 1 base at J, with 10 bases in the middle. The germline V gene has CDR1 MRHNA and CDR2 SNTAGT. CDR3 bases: TGTGCCAGCAGTAGGGCCCCGGGCACAGATACGCAGTATTTT. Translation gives CASSRAPGTDTQYF.

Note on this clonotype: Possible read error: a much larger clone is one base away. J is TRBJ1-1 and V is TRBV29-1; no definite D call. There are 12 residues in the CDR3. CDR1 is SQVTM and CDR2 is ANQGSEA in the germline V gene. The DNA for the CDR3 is TGCAGCGTTGAAGCCGAGAACCCTGAAGCTTTCTTT. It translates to CSVEAENPEAFF. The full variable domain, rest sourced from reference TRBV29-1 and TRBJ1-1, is SAVISQKPSRDICQRGTSLTIQCQVDSQVTMMFWYRQQPGQSLTLIATANQGSEATYESGFVIDKFPISRPNLTFSTLTVSNMSPEDSSIYLCSVEAENPEAFFGQGTRLTVV.

The CDR3, as DNA: TGCGCCAGCAGCCCCCGGGGACGGAACTACGAGCAGTACTTC. Translating gives CASSPRGRNYEQYF. V usage is TRBV4-1 and J usage is TRBJ2-7; D may be TRBD1 or TRBD2 (5 bases each). Trimming took off 4 bases at V and 3 bases at J, with 13 bases between the two ends. In germline, CDR1 is MGHRA, CDR2 YSYEKL. The CDR3 covers 14 residues.

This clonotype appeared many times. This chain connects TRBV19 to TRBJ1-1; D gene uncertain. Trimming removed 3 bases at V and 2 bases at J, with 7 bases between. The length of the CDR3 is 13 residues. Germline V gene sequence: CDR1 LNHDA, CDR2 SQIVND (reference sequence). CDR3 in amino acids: CASSIDANTEAFF. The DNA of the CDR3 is TGTGCCAGTAGTATCGACGCAAACACTGAAGCTTTCTTT.

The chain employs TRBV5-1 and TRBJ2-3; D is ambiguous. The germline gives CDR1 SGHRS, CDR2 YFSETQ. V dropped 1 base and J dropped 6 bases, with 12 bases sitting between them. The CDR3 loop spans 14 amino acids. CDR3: CASSLKSTDDTQYF. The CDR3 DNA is TGCGCCAGCAGCTTGAAGTCGACTGATGATACGCAGTATTTT.

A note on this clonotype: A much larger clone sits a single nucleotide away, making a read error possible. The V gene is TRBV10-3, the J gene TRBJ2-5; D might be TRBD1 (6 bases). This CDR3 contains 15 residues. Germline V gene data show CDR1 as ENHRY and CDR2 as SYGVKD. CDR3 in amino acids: CPISAATGLGETQYF. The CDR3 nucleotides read TGTCCCATCAGTGCGGCCACAGGGCTTGGGGAGACCCAGTACTTC.

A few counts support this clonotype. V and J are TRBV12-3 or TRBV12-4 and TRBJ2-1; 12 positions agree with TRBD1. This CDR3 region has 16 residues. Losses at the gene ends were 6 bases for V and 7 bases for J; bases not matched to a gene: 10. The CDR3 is CASSLTGTGGLNEQFF. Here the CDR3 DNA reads TGTGCCAGCAGCCTAACGGGGACAGGGGGCTTGAATGAGCAGTTCTTC.

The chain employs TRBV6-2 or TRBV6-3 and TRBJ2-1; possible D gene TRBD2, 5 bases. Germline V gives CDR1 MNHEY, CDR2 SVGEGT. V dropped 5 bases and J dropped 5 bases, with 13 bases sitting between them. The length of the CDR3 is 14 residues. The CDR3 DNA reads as TGTGCCAGCAGTACCGGGAAGACCCACAATGAGCAGTTCTTC. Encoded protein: CASSTGKTHNEQFF.

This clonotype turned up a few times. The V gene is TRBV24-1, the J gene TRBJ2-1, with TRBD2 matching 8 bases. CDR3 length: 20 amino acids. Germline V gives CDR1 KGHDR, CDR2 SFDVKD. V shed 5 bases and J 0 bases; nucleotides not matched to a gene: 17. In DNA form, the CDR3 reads TGTGCCACCAGTGGTAGGGGACTAGGATCAAGCCCCAGCTCCTACAATGAGCAGTTCTTC. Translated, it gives CATSGRGLGSSPSSYNEQFF.

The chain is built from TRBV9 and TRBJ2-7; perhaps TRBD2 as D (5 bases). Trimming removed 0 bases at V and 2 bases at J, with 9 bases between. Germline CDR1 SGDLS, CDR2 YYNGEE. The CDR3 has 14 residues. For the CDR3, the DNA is TGTGCCAGCAGCGTAGGATCGGGGACCTACGAGCAGTACTTC. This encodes CASSVGSGTYEQYF.

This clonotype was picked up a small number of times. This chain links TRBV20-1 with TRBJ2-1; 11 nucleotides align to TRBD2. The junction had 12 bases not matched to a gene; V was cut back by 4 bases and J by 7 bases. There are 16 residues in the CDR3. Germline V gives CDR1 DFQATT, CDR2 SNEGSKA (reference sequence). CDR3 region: CSATQTSGRVENEQFF. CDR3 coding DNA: TGCAGTGCTACCCAAACTAGCGGGAGAGTTGAGAATGAGCAGTTCTTC.

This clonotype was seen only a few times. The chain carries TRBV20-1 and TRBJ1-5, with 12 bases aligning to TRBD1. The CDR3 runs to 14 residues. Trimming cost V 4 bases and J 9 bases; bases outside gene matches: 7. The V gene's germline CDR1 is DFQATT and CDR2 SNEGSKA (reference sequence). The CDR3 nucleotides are TGCAGTGCTAAGGGACAGGGGGCTGGTAGGCCCCAGCATTTT. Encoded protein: CSAKGQGAGRPQHF.

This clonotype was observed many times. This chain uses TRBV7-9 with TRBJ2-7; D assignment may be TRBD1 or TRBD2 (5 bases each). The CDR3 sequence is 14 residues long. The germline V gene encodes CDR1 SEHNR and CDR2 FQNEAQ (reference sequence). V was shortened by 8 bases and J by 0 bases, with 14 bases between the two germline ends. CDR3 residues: CASVQGPLSYEQYF. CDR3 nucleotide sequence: TGTGCCAGCGTCCAGGGACCACTCTCCTACGAGCAGTACTTC.

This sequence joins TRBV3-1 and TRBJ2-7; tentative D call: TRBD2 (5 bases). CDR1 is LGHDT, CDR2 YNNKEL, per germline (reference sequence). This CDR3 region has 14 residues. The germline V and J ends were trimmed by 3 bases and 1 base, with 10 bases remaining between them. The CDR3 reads CASSQASKSYEQYF. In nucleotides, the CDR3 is TGTGCCAGCAGCCAGGCTAGCAAGTCCTACGAGCAGTACTTC.

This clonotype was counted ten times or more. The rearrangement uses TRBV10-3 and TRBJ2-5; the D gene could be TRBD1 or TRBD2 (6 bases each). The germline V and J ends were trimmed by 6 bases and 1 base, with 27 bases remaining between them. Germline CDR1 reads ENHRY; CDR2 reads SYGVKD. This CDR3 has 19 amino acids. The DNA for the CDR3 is TGTGCCATCAGCAAGAATCCCCGGGGACTCGGGGGCACCCAAGAGACCCAGTACTTC. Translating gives CAISKNPRGLGGTQETQYF.

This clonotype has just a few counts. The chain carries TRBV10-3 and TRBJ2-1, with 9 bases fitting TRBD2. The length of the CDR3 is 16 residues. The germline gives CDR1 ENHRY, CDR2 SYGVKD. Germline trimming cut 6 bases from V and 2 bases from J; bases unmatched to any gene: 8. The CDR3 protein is CAIRADGGRAYNEQFF. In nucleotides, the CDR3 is TGTGCCATCAGGGCAGATGGCGGGAGGGCCTACAATGAGCAGTTCTTC.

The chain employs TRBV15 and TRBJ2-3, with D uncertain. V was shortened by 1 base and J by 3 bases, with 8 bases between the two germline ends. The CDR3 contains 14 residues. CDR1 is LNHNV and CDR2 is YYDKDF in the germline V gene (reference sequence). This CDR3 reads CATSRGANTDTQYF. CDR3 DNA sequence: TGTGCCACCAGCAGAGGGGCCAATACAGATACGCAGTATTTT. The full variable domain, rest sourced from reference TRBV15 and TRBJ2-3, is DAMVIQNPRYQVTQFGKPVTLSCSQTLNHNVMYWYQQKSSQAPKLLFHYYDKDFNNEADTPDNFQSRRPNTSFCFLDIRSPGLGDTAMYLCATSRGANTDTQYFGPGTRLTVL.

As DNA, the CDR3 is TGCGCCAGCAGCCAAGAAAGCAGGGTGGCCAACTATGGCTACACCTTC. It yields the protein CASSQESRVANYGYTF. The rearrangement uses TRBV4-1 and TRBJ1-2; weak D call: TRBD1 (5 bases). The CDR3 loop spans 16 amino acids. Trimming cost V 0 bases and J 2 bases, with 13 bases left between them. Germline assignment: CDR1 MGHRA and CDR2 YSYEKL.

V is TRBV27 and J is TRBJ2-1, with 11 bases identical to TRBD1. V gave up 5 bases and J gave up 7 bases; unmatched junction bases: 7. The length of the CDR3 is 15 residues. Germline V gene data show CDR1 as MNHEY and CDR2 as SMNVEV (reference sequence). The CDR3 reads CASSGGTGGANEQFF. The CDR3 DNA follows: TGTGCCAGCAGTGGCGGGACAGGGGGTGCGAATGAGCAGTTCTTC.

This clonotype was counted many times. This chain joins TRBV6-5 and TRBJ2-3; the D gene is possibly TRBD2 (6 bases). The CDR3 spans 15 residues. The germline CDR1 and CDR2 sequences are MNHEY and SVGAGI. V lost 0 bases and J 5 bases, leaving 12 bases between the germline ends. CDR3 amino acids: CASSYSGGAGDTQYF. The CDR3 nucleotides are TGTGCCAGCAGTTACTCGGGAGGAGCAGGAGATACGCAGTATTTT.

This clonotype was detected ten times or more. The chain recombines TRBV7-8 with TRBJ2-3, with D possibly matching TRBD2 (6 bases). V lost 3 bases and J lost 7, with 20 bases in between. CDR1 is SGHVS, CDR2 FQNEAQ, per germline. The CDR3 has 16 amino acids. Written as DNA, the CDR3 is TGTGCCAGCAGCTTTTCCCCGGATGGAGGGGCGAATACGCAGTATTTT. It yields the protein CASSFSPDGGANTQYF.

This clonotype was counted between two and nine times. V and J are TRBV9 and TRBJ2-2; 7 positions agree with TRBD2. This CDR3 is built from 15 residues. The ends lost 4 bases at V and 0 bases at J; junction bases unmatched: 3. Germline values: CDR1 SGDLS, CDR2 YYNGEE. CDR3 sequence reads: CASSLAESNTGELFF. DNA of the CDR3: TGTGCCAGCAGCCTAGCGGAGTCGAACACCGGGGAGCTGTTTTTT.

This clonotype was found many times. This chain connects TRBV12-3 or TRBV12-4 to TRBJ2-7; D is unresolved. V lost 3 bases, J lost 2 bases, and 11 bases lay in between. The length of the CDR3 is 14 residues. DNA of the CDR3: TGTGCCAGCAGTTTGTCTTCTACCGCCTACGAGCAGTACGTC. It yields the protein CASSLSSTAYEQYV.

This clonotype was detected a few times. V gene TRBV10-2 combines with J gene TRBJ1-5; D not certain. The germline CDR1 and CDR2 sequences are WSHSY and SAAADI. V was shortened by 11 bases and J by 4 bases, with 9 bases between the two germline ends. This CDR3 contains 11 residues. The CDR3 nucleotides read TGCGCCGGGCTAGGGAATCAGCCCCAGCATTTT. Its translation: CAGLGNQPQHF.